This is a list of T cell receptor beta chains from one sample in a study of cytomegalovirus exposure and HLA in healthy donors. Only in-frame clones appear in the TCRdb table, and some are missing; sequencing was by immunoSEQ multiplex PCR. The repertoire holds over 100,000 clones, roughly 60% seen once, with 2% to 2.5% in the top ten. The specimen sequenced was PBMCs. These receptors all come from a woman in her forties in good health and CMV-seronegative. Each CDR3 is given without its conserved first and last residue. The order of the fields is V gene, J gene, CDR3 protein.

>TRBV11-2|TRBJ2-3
ASSLGVSVGDTQY
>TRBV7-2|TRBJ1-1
ASSRQGQVTEAF
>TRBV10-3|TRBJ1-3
AISEGWGSSGNTIY
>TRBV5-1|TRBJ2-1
ASSLVVGSAVGEQF
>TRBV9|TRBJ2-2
ASSVVGGGFGELF
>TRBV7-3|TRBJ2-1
ASSAGTLQVDEQF
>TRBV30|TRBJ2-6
AWSVSGNSGANVLT
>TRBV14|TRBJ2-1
ASSQDLDRVSNEQF
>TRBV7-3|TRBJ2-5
ASSLDGRGGETQY
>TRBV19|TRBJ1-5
ASTNSGGLGNQPQH
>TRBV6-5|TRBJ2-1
ASSYGSSYNEQF
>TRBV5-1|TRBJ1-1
ASSLASTGRTEAF
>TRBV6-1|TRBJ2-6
ASSEWYRSGANVLT
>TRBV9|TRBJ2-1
ASSVVQGDQF
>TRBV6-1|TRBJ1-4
ASSEAPAGVREKLF
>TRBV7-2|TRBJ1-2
ASSYGTGVGGGYT
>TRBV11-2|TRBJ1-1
ASSQAGSTEAF
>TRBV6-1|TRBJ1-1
ASTFSGPNTEAF
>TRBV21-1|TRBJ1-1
ASERQVTETEAF
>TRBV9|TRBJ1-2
ASSPQLGREGGYT
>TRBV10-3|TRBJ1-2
AISESKGPAHYGYT
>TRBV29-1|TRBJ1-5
SVFRPGLDQPQH
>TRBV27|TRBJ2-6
ASSFNSPSGANVLT
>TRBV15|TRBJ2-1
ATSLGQGADSGPNEQF
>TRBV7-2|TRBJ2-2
ASSWATGYTGELF
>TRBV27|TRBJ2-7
ASRKEGQGVSYEQY
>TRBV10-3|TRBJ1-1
AITDRGNTEAF
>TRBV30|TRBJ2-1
AWSASGGQF
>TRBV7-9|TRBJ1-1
ASGFPRQGVNTEAF
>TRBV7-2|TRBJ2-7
ASSPSAASYEQY
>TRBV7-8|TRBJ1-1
ASSLALLPAADENTEAF
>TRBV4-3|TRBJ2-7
ASSQSGQTYEQY